The clone carrying this T cell receptor (beta chain) was recorded a few times. Its specificity is not known. Germline CDR1 and CDR2: LGHNA and YSLEER. The CDR3 covers 15 residues. The V segment lost 1 base and the J segment 7 bases; nucleotides outside the gene matches: 9. Alongside a J-beta primer mix, a sample-barcoded 5' primer served in a second PCR lasting 7 to 11 cycles. In TCRdb, the 5' RACE reads were re-called with MiXCR into one record per CDR3 protein. The table lists 800,000 to 1,000,000 distinct CDR3 sequences, roughly 52% of them singletons, with 10% to 15% in the top ten. This entry is derived from a study of blood T cells in healthy people across ages. Study overall: Template switching picked up about one barcoded beta molecule for each two T cells. Study conclusions and caveats: Significant beta diversity loss was already apparent by age approximately 36, declining roughly linearly. What prevented conclusive comparison of naive and antigen-experienced cells was that PBMCs were unsorted.

The sequenced sample consisted of blood. The receptor comes from a man aged 30 to 45 in good health. The gene calls are TRBV4-3 and TRBJ2-7; 8 bases agree with TRBD1. CDR3: CASSQVVQGAREQYF. DNA of the CDR3: TGCGCCAGCAGCCAAGTAGTCCAGGGGGCAAGGGAGCAGTACTTC.